The 12 T cell receptor beta chains reported below all come from one sample, sequenced in a study of human T cells and chemical hapten exposure. Time point in this sample: patch test 1, 2 weeks after DPC sensitization. Documented treatment: therapeutic diphenylcyclopropenone sensitization with weekly scalp DPC. TCRdb re-analysed the RACE reads in MiXCR, keeping a single row per CDR3 protein. The data show roughly 180,000 distinct CDR3 sequences, with 20% to 25% seen just once and under 7.5% held by the top ten. Sequences were derived from whole blood, sampled in connection with sensitization to the hapten diphenylcyclopropenone (DPC). The receptors come from a woman aged 50 to 60 with alopecia areata. Some clones in this sample may be carry-over from other donors' samples.

This clonotype was seen a few times. The CDR3 reads CASSNPKAGSSYNEQFF. The CDR3 nucleotides are TGTGCCAGCAGCAATCCAAAAGCGGGGAGCTCCTACAATGAGCAGTTCTTC. The chain employs TRBV7-9 and TRBJ2-1, with 7 bases fitting TRBD2. V was clipped by 5 bases and J by 0 bases; unmatched bases: 10. This CDR3 has 17 residues. Germline V gives CDR1 SEHNR, CDR2 FQNEAQ (reference sequence).

The rearrangement uses TRBV10-2 and TRBJ1-3, with a tentative D call TRBD1 (6 bases). V was trimmed by 9 bases and J by 3 bases, leaving 15 bases between them. The germline CDR1 and CDR2 sequences are WSHSY and SAAADI. The CDR3 spans 14 residues. The CDR3 sequence is CASSAVGGGNTIYF. The CDR3 region has the DNA TGCGCCAGTTCAGCCGTAGGGGGTGGAAACACCATATATTTT.

This chain links TRBV5-1 with TRBJ2-7, with 9 bases aligning to TRBD1. CDR1 SGHRS and CDR2 YFSETQ come from the germline V gene. The CDR3 is made up of 15 amino acids. After removal of 0 bases from V and 7 bases from J, the junction contained 8 bases not matched to a gene. The CDR3 protein is CASSLVSQGAAEQYF. The CDR3 DNA is TGCGCCAGCAGCTTGGTTTCACAGGGGGCGGCGGAGCAGTACTTC.

The chain uses TRBV7-6 and TRBJ2-3; D is undetermined. CDR3 length equals 15 residues. The germline V and J ends were trimmed by 2 bases and 4 bases, with 13 bases remaining between them. The germline CDR1 and CDR2 sequences are SGHVS and FNYEAQ. CDR3 nucleotide sequence: TGTGCCAGCAGCTTATTTGATTCTGGGGCAGATACGCAGTATTTT. Translated: CASSLFDSGADTQYF.

The chain recombines TRBV20-1 with TRBJ2-7; D uncertain. Germline V gene lookup returns CDR1 DFQATT and CDR2 SNEGSKA (reference sequence). The CDR3 length is 14 residues. V was pared by 0 bases and J by 0 bases, with 9 bases between. CDR3: CSARDRLSSYEQYF. In nucleotides, the CDR3 is TGCAGTGCTAGAGACAGGTTGAGCTCCTACGAGCAGTACTTC.

The V and J genes are TRBV2 and TRBJ2-1; 9 bases map to TRBD2. The CDR3 contains 14 residues. Germline trimming cut 7 bases from V and 5 bases from J; bases unmatched to any gene: 6. Per the germline V gene, CDR1 is SNHLY and CDR2 is FYNNEI. The DNA of the CDR3 is TGTGCCAGCAATCCGGGACTAGCCAACAATGAGCAGTTCTTC. Translation gives CASNPGLANNEQFF.

The chain couples TRBV6-2 or TRBV6-3 to TRBJ1-1; D gene unclear. The length of the CDR3 is 15 residues. V was pared by 7 bases and J by 0 bases, with 15 bases between. Germline values: CDR1 MNHEY, CDR2 SVGEGT. CDR3 bases: TGTGCCAGCACCCTACACCCAGGCATGAACACTGAAGCTTTCTTT. Encoded protein: CASTLHPGMNTEAFF.

A few counts support this clonotype. The chain couples TRBV5-1 to TRBJ2-7, with a possible D match to TRBD1 (7 bases). From germline, CDR1 is SGHRS and CDR2 YFSETQ. The CDR3 is 15 amino acids. V lost 4 bases, J lost 2 bases, and 16 bases lay in between. CDR3 sequence reads: CASSQPGGQTYEQYF. The CDR3 coding sequence is TGCGCCAGCAGCCAACCCGGGGGACAGACCTACGAGCAGTACTTC. Combining the CDR3 with reference TRBV5-1 and TRBJ2-7 gives the whole variable domain KAGVTQTPRYLIKTRGQQVTLSCSPISGHRSVSWYQQTPGQGLQFLFEYFSETQRNKGNFPGRFSGRQFSNSRSEMNVSTLELGDSALYLCASSQPGGQTYEQYFGPGTRLTVT.

V and J are TRBV24-1 and TRBJ2-5; TRBD1 matches at 7 bases. This CDR3 is 15 amino acids long. Germline CDR1 and CDR2: KGHDR and SFDVKD. Losses at the gene ends were 4 bases for V and 3 bases for J; bases not matched to a gene: 7. This CDR3 reads CATSEPSGTEETQYF. The CDR3 DNA follows: TGTGCCACCAGTGAGCCCTCCGGGACAGAAGAGACCCAGTACTTC.

This clonotype was seen more than once but under ten times. The genes are TRBV27 and TRBJ2-7; no clear D. The germline gives CDR1 MNHEY, CDR2 SMNVEV (reference sequence). V was shortened by 7 bases and J by 0 bases, with 7 bases between the two germline ends. This CDR3 is built from 12 residues. This chain's CDR3 is CASKRSSYEQYF. In DNA, the CDR3 is TGTGCCAGCAAAAGAAGCTCCTACGAGCAGTACTTC.

A few counts support this clonotype. The chain employs TRBV4-2 and TRBJ2-7; TRBD1 agrees at 9 bases. Per the germline V gene, CDR1 is LGHNA and CDR2 is YNFKEQ. The junction had 9 bases not matched to a gene; V was cut back by 3 bases and J by 3 bases. The length of the CDR3 is 16 residues. The CDR3 DNA reads TGTGCCAGCAGCCAGGGGACAGGGTCCAGAAACTACGAGCAGTACTTC. Protein product: CASSQGTGSRNYEQYF.

This clonotype was observed at least ten times. The chain has TRBV20-1 and TRBJ1-2; 7 nucleotides agree with TRBD1. The germline V gene has CDR1 DFQATT and CDR2 SNEGSKA (reference sequence). Trimming cost V 7 bases and J 0 bases; bases outside gene matches: 2. The CDR3 runs 12 residues. CDR3 in DNA: TGCAGTGGACAGGGAGCTAACTATGGCTACACCTTC. As protein: CSGQGANYGYTF.